The T cell receptor (beta chain) under discussion was sequenced for a study of OX40 agonist ivuxolimab in advanced cancers. General study findings and limits: No antigen was identified for the clonally expanded peripheral T cells.

Worth noting for this clone: The target antigen is unknown.

Trimming left V 8 bases short and J 2 bases short, with 14 bases between. This CDR3 contains 14 residues. The data were produced by immunoSEQ multiplex PCR, yet TCRdb's version contains in-frame clones alone and is incomplete. The sample contains nearly 80,000 clones, 84% of which appear only once. The receptor was isolated from an adult with an advanced solid tumor such as melanoma, head and neck, liver or kidney cancer. The chain couples TRBV23-1 to TRBJ2-3; no definite D call. TRBV23-1 is an ORF; its function is uncertain. The sequencing here drew on CD4+ or CD8+ T cells sorted from blood, taken in a trial of the OX40 agonist ivuxolimab. The CDR3 DNA reads TGCGCCAGCCCCCCCTACAGCATCACAGATACGCAGTATTTT. Protein product: CASPPYSITDTQYF.